This TCR beta chain came from a study of blood T cells in healthy people across ages. Study results and caveats: TCR beta diversity correlated strongly with naive T cell percentage. PBMCs that were unsorted prevented a conclusive naive versus antigen-experienced comparison.

This clonotype was seen more than once but under ten times. What it binds is not known. Primed by a sample-barcoded 5' primer and a J-beta primer mix, a second PCR proceeded for roughly 7 to 12 cycles. TCRdb re-analysed the 5' RACE reads in MiXCR, keeping a single row per CDR3 protein. The sample shows approximately 800,000 distinct CDR3 sequences, 25% to 30% of them seen only once. Roughly 10 milliliters was the volume of peripheral blood drawn from each donor. This CDR3 has 16 amino acids. Germline lookup yields CDR1 PRHDT and CDR2 FYEKMQ (reference sequence). The V segment lost 4 bases and the J segment 5 bases; nucleotides outside the gene matches: 9. The sample was also linked to a second study, of T cells of mothers and their children.

This chain connects TRBV13 to TRBJ2-5; 11 bases align to TRBD2. The TCR was taken from a boy younger than 18 in good health. The sequenced sample was blood. CDR3 nucleotides: TGTGCCAGCAGCTCCCAACTAGCGGGGGTTTCCGAGACCCAGTACTTC. This encodes CASSSQLAGVSETQYF.